The rows below give T cell receptor beta chains drawn from one sample of a study of cytomegalovirus exposure and HLA in healthy donors. Sequencing used immunoSEQ multiplex PCR; TCRdb keeps in-frame clones, though not all of them. The sample holds 140,000 to 150,000 clones, around 82% seen once. The sample comprised PBMCs. Receptors were obtained from a woman in her late teens or twenties in good health and CMV-seropositive. The CDR3 runs from the conserved cysteine through the conserved F or W. Each record gives: V gene, J gene, D gene, clone size, CDR3 DNA, CDR3 protein. The D gene is left open where the match is weak. Clone size, where shown, is once, few, many, or a class for clones that have expanded.

>TRBV4-1|TRBJ2-5|NA|NA
TGCGCCAGCAGCCAAGAGACGTCCAGGTATACCCAGTACTTC
CASSQETSRYTQYF
>TRBV6-5|TRBJ1-2|NA|NA
TGTGCCAGCAGTTACTCGGAGCCAGGGAAGTCCTATGTCTACACCTTC
CASSYSEPGKSYVYTF
>TRBV6-5|TRBJ1-1|TRBD1|NA
TGTGCCAGCAGCCGGACAGGGATGGTCACTGAAGCTTTCTTT
CASSRTGMVTEAFF
>TRBV27|TRBJ1-5|NA|NA
TGTGCCAGCAGTTTAGGGGGGGGCAATCAGCCCCAGCATTTT
CASSLGGGNQPQHF
>TRBV9|TRBJ1-2|NA|few
TGTGCCAGCAGCGCGCCCCAGGGCGGCCATAACTATGGCTACACCTTC
CASSAPQGGHNYGYTF
>TRBV7-2|TRBJ2-2|NA|NA
TGTGCCAGCAGCTTAATGGGCCGTAACACCGGGGAGCTGTTTTTT
CASSLMGRNTGELFF
>TRBV28|TRBJ2-7|TRBD2|NA
TGTGCCAGCAGTTTATGGCATAAACAGCGGGGGGAGGGGACTGAGCAGTACTTC
CASSLWHKQRGEGTEQYF
>TRBV2|TRBJ1-2|NA|NA
TGTGCCAGCAGTGAAGCGCTTCTTTTCGGAGGAGACTATGGCTACACCTTC
CASSEALLFGGDYGYTF
>TRBV5-4|TRBJ2-2|NA|once
TGTGCCAGCAGCTTGGGGGGGGTGCGGAACACCGGGGAGCTGTTTTTT
CASSLGGVRNTGELFF
>TRBV13|TRBJ1-2|NA|NA
TGTGCCAGCAGCCAAGAGGCGAGGGAGGACTATGGCTACACCTTC
CASSQEAREDYGYTF
>TRBV29-1|TRBJ2-5|TRBD1|NA
TGCAGCGTTGACGGGCAGGGGACAGGAGAGACCCAGTACTTC
CSVDGQGTGETQYF
>TRBV4-1|TRBJ1-3|NA|NA
TGCGCCAGCAGCCAAGAGGGGGGAGGTGGAAACACCATATATTTT
CASSQEGGGGNTIYF
>TRBV5-6|TRBJ1-1|TRBD1|NA
TGTGCCAGCAAGGGACAGCGCACGAACACTGAAGCTTTCTTT
CASKGQRTNTEAFF
>TRBV6-5|TRBJ1-5|NA|NA
TGTGCCAGCAGTTACTCGAGAGGGAGCAATCAGCCCCAGCATTTT
CASSYSRGSNQPQHF
>TRBV6-1|TRBJ1-6|TRBD1|NA
TGTGCCAGCAGTCGGGACAGAAAAGGATCACCCCTCCACTTT
CASSRDRKGSPLHF
>TRBV5-6|TRBJ2-6|NA|NA
TGTGCCAGCAGCTTCAGGGTCTCTGGGGCCAACGTCCTGACTTTC
CASSFRVSGANVLTF
>TRBV10-1|TRBJ1-1|NA|NA
TGCGCCAGCAGTGGAATAGGGAGGAACACTGAAGCTTTCTTT
CASSGIGRNTEAFF
>TRBV7-2|TRBJ2-5|TRBD2|NA
TGTGCCAGCAGTTTGGGACTAGCGGGGTTTGAGACCCAGTACTTC
CASSLGLAGFETQYF
>TRBV21-1|TRBJ1-6|NA|NA
TGTGCCAGCAGCAAACGGGGACAGCCATATAATTCACCCCTCCACTTT
CASSKRGQPYNSPLHF
>TRBV27|TRBJ2-1|TRBD2|NA
TGTGCCAGCAGTTCCCGCGCCGCGGGGGGGCCGCAGTCCTACAATGAGCAGTTCTTC
CASSSRAAGGPQSYNEQFF
>TRBV7-2|TRBJ2-7|TRBD1|once
TGTGCCAGCAGCTTCGGGACAGGGGGCGCAGGGTCCTACGAGCAGTACTTC
CASSFGTGGAGSYEQYF
>TRBV7-9|TRBJ2-3|TRBD2|NA
TGTGCCAGCAGCTTAGCGGGACTAGCGGGGAGAGATACGCAGTATTTT
CASSLAGLAGRDTQYF
>TRBV5-1|TRBJ2-2|NA|once
TGCGCCAGCAGCTTGGCCTCACGGGGGACCGGGGAGCTGTTTTTT
CASSLASRGTGELFF
>TRBV5-5|TRBJ2-7|TRBD2|NA
TGTGCCAGCAGCTTGGGCGGGGGCTACGAGCAGTACTTC
CASSLGGGYEQYF
>TRBV7-2|TRBJ2-7|TRBD1|NA
TGTGCCAGCAGCTCGCAGACAGGGGAAGGAACGAAGCAGTACTTC
CASSSQTGEGTKQYF
>TRBV6-5|TRBJ1-2|NA|NA
TGTGCCAGCAGTTCTTGGGCTGGTGGCTACACCTTC
CASSSWAGGYTF
>TRBV5-1|TRBJ2-7|NA|NA
TGCGCCAGCAGCTCCAAGAGGACAGACCTCTACGAGCAGTACTTC
CASSSKRTDLYEQYF
>TRBV5-1|TRBJ1-5|TRBD1|few
TGCGCCAGCTCGACAGGGGCGGACAATCAGCCCCAGCATTTT
CASSTGADNQPQHF
>TRBV5-1|TRBJ2-5|NA|NA
TGCGCCAGCAGCTCTACTAGCCCCCAAGAGACCCAGTACTTC
CASSSTSPQETQYF
>TRBV7-2|TRBJ1-2|TRBD1|NA
TGTGCCAGCAGCCTACTAACAGGGGAAAGCTATGGCTACACCTTC
CASSLLTGESYGYTF
>TRBV9|TRBJ1-6|TRBD1|NA
TGTGCCAGCAGCGTCAGGGGGCAGAATTCACCCCTCCACTTT
CASSVRGQNSPLHF
>TRBV7-2|TRBJ2-7|TRBD2|NA
TGTGCCAGCAGCCGGACTAGCGGGGGGAGCTCCTACGAGCAGTACTTC
CASSRTSGGSSYEQYF
>TRBV5-1|TRBJ1-1|TRBD1|once
TGCGCCAGCAGCTTGGCCGGGCAGGGGGCGGCCGCAAACACTGAAGCTTTCTTT
CASSLAGQGAAANTEAFF
>TRBV11-2|TRBJ1-1|TRBD1|NA
TGTGCCAGCAGCCAGGGACAGGCGATTACGAACACTGAAGCTTTCTTT
CASSQGQAITNTEAFF
>TRBV25-1|TRBJ1-3|TRBD1|NA
TGTGCCAGCAGTGATCAACAGGGGATGTTGGGAAACACCATATATTTT
CASSDQQGMLGNTIYF
>TRBV5-1|TRBJ1-1|NA|NA
TGCGCCAGCAGCTTGGGCGGGGAGTCTGAAGCTTTCTTT
CASSLGGESEAFF
>TRBV19|TRBJ1-5|TRBD1|NA
TGTGCCAGTAGTTCCGGACAGGGTTATCAGCCCCAGCATTTT
CASSSGQGYQPQHF
>TRBV10-2|TRBJ2-1|TRBD2|NA
TGCGCCAGCACTCGTTATAGCGGGGGGGTCGCGTCCTACAATGAGCAGTTCTTC
CASTRYSGGVASYNEQFF
>TRBV7-9|TRBJ1-1|NA|NA
TGTTCCAGCAGTCCCAGCGGCGCGGCTGAAGCTTTCTTT
CSSSPSGAAEAFF
>TRBV5-1|TRBJ2-7|NA|NA
TGCGCCAGCAGCTTGGGTCGCGTCTCCTACGAGCAGTACTTC
CASSLGRVSYEQYF
>TRBV6-5|TRBJ1-1|NA|NA
TGTGCCAGCAGCAACCGACAGGTATCTGAAGCTTTCTTT
CASSNRQVSEAFF
>TRBV19|TRBJ1-5|TRBD1|NA
TGTGCCAGTAGTATCGGGGACAGCGTGAATCAGCCCCAGCATTTT
CASSIGDSVNQPQHF
>TRBV6-1|TRBJ1-2|TRBD1|few
TGTGCCAGCAGTGAAGCGGTCGTCGGGACAGCCAAGTTGTATGGCTACACCTTC
CASSEAVVGTAKLYGYTF
>TRBV7-8|TRBJ2-7|TRBD2|few
TGTGCCAGCAGCCCAATGACTAGCGGGGGATACTACGAGCAGTACTTC
CASSPMTSGGYYEQYF
>TRBV5-1|TRBJ2-1|NA|NA
TGCGCCAGCAGCTTGGAAGCTTACAATGAGCAGTTCTTC
CASSLEAYNEQFF
>TRBV6-5|TRBJ1-1|NA|NA
TGTGCCAGCAGACACCAAACTGAAGCTTTCTTT
CASRHQTEAFF
>TRBV5-4|TRBJ2-7|TRBD2|once
TGTGCCAGCAGCGTACGGGGGGGCGGGCTCGAGCAGTACTTC
CASSVRGGGLEQYF
>TRBV7-2|TRBJ2-1|NA|once
TGTGCCAGCAGCTTGAGAGGGGGCGGGGGGAATGAGCAGTTCTTC
CASSLRGGGGNEQFF
>TRBV5-1|TRBJ1-2|TRBD1|NA
TGCGCCAGCAGCTTTAACTTAGGACAGGAGTATGGCTACACCTTC
CASSFNLGQEYGYTF
>TRBV10-3|TRBJ2-2|NA|NA
TGTGCCATCAGTGACAGGGACACCGGGGAGCTGTTTTTT
CAISDRDTGELFF
>TRBV28|TRBJ1-1|NA|NA
TGTGCCAGCAGTTTAACAGGTGGCACTGAAGCTTTCTTT
CASSLTGGTEAFF
>TRBV2|TRBJ2-1|TRBD1|few
TGTGCCAGCAGTGCTTCCAGGACAGGGGTTAACAATGAGCAGTTCTTC
CASSASRTGVNNEQFF
>TRBV28|TRBJ1-2|TRBD1|NA
TGTGCCAGCAGCTTGGGACAGGGTGGCTATGGCTACACCTTC
CASSLGQGGYGYTF
>TRBV2|TRBJ2-1|NA|NA
TGTGCCAGCAGTGGAATAGCCGGGTCGAATGAGCAGTTCTTC
CASSGIAGSNEQFF